The 32 T cell receptor beta chains in this list originate from one sample, sequenced in a study of radiation and T cells in renal cell carcinoma. The time point here: baseline pretreatment blood. As to treatment: 15 Gy SBRT to primary tumor, nephrectomy 4 weeks later. The repertoire was sequenced with immunoSEQ multiplex PCR; TCRdb's copy has only in-frame clones and lacks some. Among approximately 120,000 clones, roughly 80% were seen once, and the ten largest hold about 3%. Sequences were derived from blood, sampled from a patient whose treatment included radiotherapy and nephrectomy. The source of these receptors is a woman aged 60 to 75 with renal cell carcinoma.

This clone appeared a few times. Other DNA sequences in this specimen translate into the identical CDR3. This chain links TRBV27 with TRBJ1-6; D unclear. Trimming stripped 6 bases from V and 4 bases from J, with 13 bases between. The CDR3 length is 15 residues. Germline V lookup: CDR1 MNHEY, CDR2 SMNVEV (reference sequence). The chain's CDR3 is CASRPRGSYNSPLHF. The CDR3 DNA sequence: TGTGCCAGCAGACCCAGAGGGAGTTATAATTCACCCCTCCACTTT.

DNA for the CDR3: TGTGCCAGCTCACCGCAGGGGCTCTCTGGAAACACCATATATTTT. Encoded protein: CASSPQGLSGNTIYF. The chain combines TRBV18 with TRBJ1-3; possibly TRBD1 for D (6 bases). CDR1 KGHSH and CDR2 LQKENI come from the germline V gene. Between the trimmed V and J ends, which lost 3 bases and 0 bases, there was a span of 9 bases. CDR3 size: 15 residues.

The chain's CDR3 is CASSVSGGTSYEQYF. The CDR3 nucleotides read TGTGCCAGCAGCGTATCCGGGGGCACATCCTACGAGCAGTACTTC. The J gene is TRBJ2-7, the V gene TRBV9, with D perhaps assigned TRBD1 or TRBD2 (6 bases each). Deletions cut 1 base from V and 1 base from J, with 12 bases between. CDR1 is SGDLS, CDR2 YYNGEE, per germline. This CDR3 comprises 15 residues.

The chain employs TRBV6-1 and TRBJ1-6, with unresolved D. This CDR3 contains 15 residues. V dropped 0 bases and J dropped 9 bases, with 12 bases sitting between them. Germline V gives CDR1 MNHNS, CDR2 SASEGT. CDR3 region: CASSEAKGIASPLHF. The CDR3 DNA follows: TGTGCCAGCAGTGAAGCAAAGGGTATTGCTTCACCCCTCCACTTT.

The chain joins TRBV7-3 to TRBJ2-5; TRBD2 might be the D (5 bases). The CDR3 is 13 amino acids. V was clipped by 1 base and J by 4 bases, with 7 bases between them. CDR1 is SGHTA and CDR2 is FQGTGA in the germline V gene. CDR3 residues: CASSLIGGETQYF. The CDR3 nucleotides read TGTGCCAGCAGCTTAATTGGAGGAGAGACCCAGTACTTC.

The chain employs TRBV6-6 and TRBJ2-7; perhaps TRBD1 as D (5 bases). CDR3 length: 13 residues. CDR1 and CDR2 from the germline V gene are MNHNY and SVGAGI (reference sequence). Trimming took 2 bases from V and 2 from J, leaving 7 bases between them. CDR3 in DNA: TGTGCCAGCAGTTACGGACAAACCTACGAGCAGTACTTC. It yields the protein CASSYGQTYEQYF.

This clone was counted once. The DNA for the CDR3 is TGTGCCAGCAGTTATGGGGTAGACACTGAAGCTTTCTTT. It is translated as CASSYGVDTEAFF. The chain has TRBV6-6 and TRBJ1-1; D call uncertain. The V end was cut by 3 bases, the J end by 3 bases, with 8 bases between. CDR1 is MNHNY and CDR2 is SVGAGI in the germline V gene (reference sequence). This CDR3 comprises 13 residues.

This rearrangement joins TRBV28 to TRBJ2-5, with D perhaps matching TRBD1 or TRBD2 (6 bases each). Trimming pared 3 bases from V and 5 bases from J, leaving 16 bases between. The CDR3 has 15 residues. Germline V gives CDR1 MDHEN, CDR2 SYDVKM. The CDR3: CASSFGGLAIETQYF. For the CDR3, the DNA is TGTGCCAGCAGTTTTGGGGGGCTAGCGATCGAGACCCAGTACTTC.

This clone has only one observation. The chain carries TRBV19 and TRBJ1-5; a possible D gene is TRBD1 (5 bases). Per the germline V gene, CDR1 is LNHDA and CDR2 is SQIVND (reference sequence). V lost 7 bases, J lost 2 bases, and 21 bases lay in between. The CDR3 spans 17 residues. CDR3 sequence: CASTPRGRAGGNQPQHF. The CDR3, as DNA: TGTGCCAGTACCCCGAGGGGCAGGGCCGGAGGCAATCAGCCCCAGCATTTT.

The chain employs TRBV6-6 and TRBJ1-3, with 7 bases fitting TRBD1. Per germline, CDR1 MNHNY and CDR2 SVGAGI (reference sequence). The CDR3 consists of 16 residues. The V gene end was trimmed by 7 bases and the J gene end by 5 bases; junction bases not matched to a gene: 14. In nucleotides, the CDR3 is TGTGCCAGCATCCTGGGGCGACAGGACAGGAGAAACACCATATATTTT. Protein: CASILGRQDRRNTIYF.

The chain combines TRBV5-1 with TRBJ1-4; tentative D call: TRBD1 (5 bases). The CDR3 length is 14 residues. The germline V and J ends were trimmed by 4 bases and 11 bases, with 18 bases remaining between them. Germline CDR1 is SGHRS and CDR2 is YFSETQ. CDR3 residues: CASSPGLARGKLFF. In DNA, the CDR3 is TGCGCCAGCAGCCCCGGACTGGCCCGGGGGAAACTGTTTTTT. The whole variable domain, remainder taken from reference TRBV5-1 and TRBJ1-4, is KAGVTQTPRYLIKTRGQQVTLSCSPISGHRSVSWYQQTPGQGLQFLFEYFSETQRNKGNFPGRFSGRQFSNSRSEMNVSTLELGDSALYLCASSPGLARGKLFFGSGTQLSVL.

V is TRBV7-2 and J is TRBJ1-2, with a possible D match to TRBD1 (5 bases). The CDR3 consists of 14 residues. Trimming took off 0 bases at V and 4 bases at J, with 9 bases between the two ends. CDR1 and CDR2 from the germline V gene are SGHTA and FQGNSA. The CDR3 bases are TGTGCCAGCAGCTTAGCTGGCAGGGTCTATGGCTACACCTTC. It specifies CASSLAGRVYGYTF.

This clone was observed many times. This chain connects TRBV5-1 to TRBJ1-1, with 9 bases matching TRBD1. The CDR3 contains 16 residues. Germline lookup yields CDR1 SGHRS and CDR2 YFSETQ. V lost 0 bases, J lost 4 bases, and 7 bases stayed unmatched. CDR3 in amino acids: CASSLAEAGQGTEAFF. DNA for the CDR3: TGCGCCAGCAGCTTGGCCGAGGCGGGACAGGGCACTGAAGCTTTCTTT.

The V gene is TRBV11-3, the J gene TRBJ2-7; D gene uncertain. Germline V gene data show CDR1 as SGHNT and CDR2 as YENEEA. V lost 3 bases and J 4 bases, leaving 10 bases between the germline ends. CDR3 size: 13 residues. CDR3 amino acids: CASSFNMAYEQYF. The CDR3, as DNA: TGTGCCAGCAGCTTCAACATGGCATACGAGCAGTACTTC.

This clone occurred once. The J gene is TRBJ1-1, the V gene TRBV7-3, with D unresolved. There are 13 residues in the CDR3. The V and J ends lost 5 bases and 3 bases respectively, with 10 bases between them. Germline V gives CDR1 SGHTA, CDR2 FQGTGA. This CDR3 is CASSRRTDTEAFF. Here the CDR3 DNA reads TGTGCCAGCAGCCGCCGGACGGACACTGAAGCTTTCTTT.

The chain has TRBV7-9 and TRBJ1-1; 7 bases are a match to TRBD1. Per the germline V gene, CDR1 is SEHNR and CDR2 is FQNEAQ (reference sequence). The junction had 13 bases not matched to a gene; V was cut back by 4 bases and J by 5 bases. CDR3 size: 16 residues. CDR3 in DNA: TGTGCCAGCAGCTACCCATGGGGGAGGGGGCGAACTGAAGCTTTCTTT. It encodes CASSYPWGRGRTEAFF.

V is TRBV6-5 and J is TRBJ2-7, with D perhaps TRBD1 or TRBD2 (5 bases each). The germline V gene has CDR1 MNHEY and CDR2 SVGAGI. V shed 4 bases and J shed 1 base, with 14 bases lying between them. The CDR3 totals 15 residues. The CDR3 spells CASSSERTFSYEQYF. The CDR3, as DNA: TGTGCCAGCAGTTCCGAGCGGACATTTTCCTACGAGCAGTACTTC.

The chain links TRBV5-1 to TRBJ2-1; 7 positions agree with TRBD1. The CDR3 is 14 amino acids. CDR1 and CDR2 (germline): SGHRS, YFSETQ. The V gene end was trimmed by 1 base and the J gene end by 4 bases; junction bases not matched to a gene: 2. The CDR3 DNA follows: TGCGCCAGCAGCTTGACAGGGGCATACAATGAGCAGTTCTTC. It is translated as CASSLTGAYNEQFF.

The genes are TRBV11-2 and TRBJ1-2; D possibly corresponds to TRBD1 (6 bases). Trimming cost V 5 bases and J 4 bases, with 14 bases left between them. CDR3 length equals 14 residues. Germline V lookup: CDR1 SGHAT, CDR2 FQNNGV. The CDR3 reads CASSPTRTAYGYTF. CDR3 in DNA: TGTGCCAGCAGCCCAACCCGGACAGCCTATGGCTACACCTTC. The full variable domain, with the rest looked up from reference TRBV11-2 and TRBJ1-2, is EAGVAQSPRYKIIEKRQSVAFWCNPISGHATLYWYQQILGQGPKLLIQFQNNGVVDDSQLPKDRFSAERLKGVDSTLKIQPAKLEDSAVYLCASSPTRTAYGYTFGSGTRLTVV.

This chain uses TRBV11-2 with TRBJ1-2; D gene unclear. In germline, CDR1 is SGHAT, CDR2 FQNNGV. V dropped 0 bases and J dropped 3 bases, with 11 bases sitting between them. The CDR3 extends over 15 amino acids. The CDR3 region has the DNA TGTGCCAGCAGCTTAGATCCCGGATCTGACTATGGCTACACCTTC. It translates to CASSLDPGSDYGYTF.

The chain links TRBV5-1 to TRBJ2-1; 9 bases fit TRBD2. From germline, CDR1 is SGHRS and CDR2 YFSETQ. This CDR3 has 14 residues. V lost 5 bases and J lost 6; bases outside the gene matches: 6. The CDR3 region is CASRRGGASNEQFF. The CDR3, as DNA: TGCGCCAGCAGACGCGGGGGGGCCTCCAATGAGCAGTTCTTC. Using reference TRBV5-1 and TRBJ2-1 for the parts outside the CDR3, the full variable domain is KAGVTQTPRYLIKTRGQQVTLSCSPISGHRSVSWYQQTPGQGLQFLFEYFSETQRNKGNFPGRFSGRQFSNSRSEMNVSTLELGDSALYLCASRRGGASNEQFFGPGTRLTVL.

V gene TRBV28 combines with J gene TRBJ1-1; D is undetermined. This CDR3 is built from 14 residues. Trimming removed 2 bases from V and 2 bases from J, with 9 bases in between. The germline CDR1 and CDR2 sequences are MDHEN and SYDVKM. CDR3: CASSLSGFNTEAFF. CDR3 nucleotide sequence: TGTGCCAGCAGTTTAAGTGGGTTTAACACTGAAGCTTTCTTT.

The V call is TRBV15, the J call TRBJ2-3, with D possibly TRBD2 on 7 matching bases. Germline CDR1 and CDR2: LNHNV and YYDKDF (reference sequence). The CDR3 contains 16 residues. V was shortened by 1 base and J by 4 bases, with 15 bases between the two germline ends. The CDR3 loop reads CATSRAPLGGPDTQYF. The DNA of the CDR3 is TGTGCCACCAGCAGAGCTCCTCTCGGGGGGCCAGATACGCAGTATTTT. Variable domain in full (rest from reference TRBV15 and TRBJ2-3): DAMVIQNPRYQVTQFGKPVTLSCSQTLNHNVMYWYQQKSSQAPKLLFHYYDKDFNNEADTPDNFQSRRPNTSFCFLDIRSPGLGDTAMYLCATSRAPLGGPDTQYFGPGTRLTVL.

V gene TRBV7-2 combines with J gene TRBJ2-7; D call uncertain. The length of the CDR3 is 18 residues. CDR1 SGHTA and CDR2 FQGNSA come from the germline V gene. V lost 1 base and J 2 bases, leaving 21 bases between the germline ends. The CDR3 coding sequence is TGTGCCAGCAGCTTAGGCGGCGTTTGGCAGATCAACACCTACGAGCAGTACTTC. Its translation is CASSLGGVWQINTYEQYF.

The chain has TRBV27 and TRBJ1-3; no definite D call. CDR1 MNHEY and CDR2 SMNVEV come from the germline V gene (reference sequence). V lost 6 bases, J lost 4 bases, and 16 bases lay in between. The CDR3 spans 15 residues. The CDR3 sequence is CASSSTASGGNTIYF. In DNA, the CDR3 is TGTGCCAGCAGCTCTACTGCCTCGGGAGGAAACACCATATATTTT.

The chain carries TRBV5-1 and TRBJ2-5, with D perhaps matching TRBD1 (5 bases). Germline loops: CDR1 SGHRS, CDR2 YFSETQ. The ends were cut back, 0 bases at V and 5 bases at J, with 14 bases in the middle. The CDR3 contains 15 residues. For the CDR3, the DNA is TGCGCCAGCAGCTTGGGCGATGGGGCGAGGGAGACCCAGTACTTC. Encoded protein: CASSLGDGARETQYF.

V gene TRBV10-3 combines with J gene TRBJ2-3; 9 positions match TRBD2. The CDR3 contains 16 residues. Germline CDR1 and CDR2: ENHRY and SYGVKD. V trimming: 0 bases; J trimming: 6 bases; junction bases outside the gene matches: 7. In nucleotides, the CDR3 is TGTGCCATCAGTGAGTCAGGGACTAGCCTAATGGATACGCAGTATTTT. Amino acid sequence: CAISESGTSLMDTQYF.

The chain carries TRBV7-9 and TRBJ2-6; 7 nucleotides match TRBD1. Germline V lookup: CDR1 SEHNR, CDR2 FQNEAQ (reference sequence). V lost 5 bases to trimming and J lost 2 bases; unmatched junction nucleotides: 3. This CDR3 has 15 amino acids. The CDR3 DNA is TGTGCCAGCAGCATCGGGACAGCTGGGGCCAACGTCCTGACTTTC. The encoded protein is CASSIGTAGANVLTF.

The CDR3 reads CASSLGIAYEQYF. In DNA, the CDR3 is TGTGCCAGCAGTTTAGGTATCGCCTACGAGCAGTACTTC. The chain uses TRBV27 and TRBJ2-7; D uncertain. The CDR3 loop spans 13 amino acids. Trimming took off 2 bases at V and 2 bases at J, with 7 bases between the two ends. Germline V gene lookup returns CDR1 MNHEY and CDR2 SMNVEV (reference sequence).

The rearrangement links TRBV27 to TRBJ2-1; the match to TRBD2 covers 9 bases. Germline V CDR1 and CDR2: MNHEY, SMNVEV (reference sequence). Trimming at V came to 5 bases and at J to 5 bases, leaving 13 bases not matched to a gene. This CDR3 is built from 17 residues. The CDR3 sequence: CASSPRTSVGPNNEQFF. DNA of the CDR3: TGTGCCAGCAGTCCAAGGACTAGCGTGGGTCCTAACAATGAGCAGTTCTTC.

The chain joins TRBV2 to TRBJ2-2, with 7 positions matching TRBD2. The CDR3 extends over 14 amino acids. With V trimmed by 8 bases and J by 3 bases, 6 bases remained unmatched. The germline V gene has CDR1 SNHLY and CDR2 FYNNEI. CDR3 amino acids: CASGGDGYTGELFF. CDR3 nucleotide sequence: TGTGCCAGCGGGGGGGACGGATACACCGGGGAGCTGTTTTTT.

This chain links TRBV5-1 with TRBJ2-7, with 9 nucleotides matching TRBD1. The CDR3 loop spans 15 amino acids. CDR1 is SGHRS, CDR2 YFSETQ, per germline. Losses at the gene ends were 2 bases for V and 6 bases for J; bases not matched to a gene: 9. CDR3 loop: CASSFGTGSRPEQYF. The CDR3 DNA reads as TGCGCCAGCAGCTTTGGGACAGGGAGTAGACCCGAGCAGTACTTC.